This T cell receptor (beta chain) was sequenced for a study of vaccination effects on CD4 cells after COVID-19. Germline assignment: CDR1 SGHNT and CDR2 YENEEA. The V gene end was trimmed by 5 bases and the J gene end by 6 bases; junction bases not matched to a gene: 11. The CDR3 sequence is 15 residues long. TCRdb's copy holds only in-frame clones and misses some; the assay was immunoSEQ multiplex PCR. In the table there are 25,000 or so clones, roughly 70% of which are singletons. Sequencing followed a ViraFEST assay step that expanded antigen-specific CD4+ T cells with viral peptide pools. Investigators separated out CD4+ T cells once 10 days of culture had passed. Participants completed two doses of the BNT162b2 or mRNA-1273 vaccine. Vaccine recipients, nucleocapsid antibody negative, had no prior SARS-CoV-2 infection. For this clone: Its target is not known.

The chain uses TRBV11-3 and TRBJ2-3; 7 positions agree with TRBD1. Sample: CD4+ T cells from PBMCs cultured with SARS-CoV-2 spike peptides, taken after COVID-19 vaccination. The sequence was obtained from a human donor who received a COVID-19 vaccine. As DNA, the CDR3 is TGTGCCAGCAGCCACGGACAGGTCGGCTGGGATACGCAGTATTTT. Its protein product is CASSHGQVGWDTQYF.